This T cell receptor beta chain came from a study of T-cell reconstitution after alpha-beta-depleted transplantation in children. Study-wide findings and caveats: Reports say that about two months after transplant, the alpha-beta T cells came out of several hundred graft clones that had expanded.

Comment on this clonotype: What it binds is not known.

The TCRbeta library was prepared with unique molecular identifiers. MiXCR, applied by TCRdb to the PCR reads, yields one record per CDR3 protein. Seen here are 750,000 to 950,000 distinct CDR3 sequences, roughly 15% observed once, and the top ten hold 5%. The length of the CDR3 is 15 residues. After removal of 4 bases from V and 8 bases from J, the junction contained 13 bases not matched to a gene. Germline V gives CDR1 MGHRA, CDR2 YSYEKL. The V gene is TRBV4-1, the J gene TRBJ1-2; 7 bases agree with TRBD1. Material: PBMCs, mostly from graft donor cells, obtained 360 days after TCRalphabeta/CD19-depleted stem cell transplant. The sequence was collected from a male patient aged 10 to 17 who had a stem cell transplant for acute lymphoblastic leukemia, so the T cells may come from the graft donor. The DNA of the CDR3 is TGCGCCAGCAGCCGAGCAGAGGTTGTAGGGGGCGGCTACACCTTC. Amino acid sequence: CASSRAEVVGGGYTF.